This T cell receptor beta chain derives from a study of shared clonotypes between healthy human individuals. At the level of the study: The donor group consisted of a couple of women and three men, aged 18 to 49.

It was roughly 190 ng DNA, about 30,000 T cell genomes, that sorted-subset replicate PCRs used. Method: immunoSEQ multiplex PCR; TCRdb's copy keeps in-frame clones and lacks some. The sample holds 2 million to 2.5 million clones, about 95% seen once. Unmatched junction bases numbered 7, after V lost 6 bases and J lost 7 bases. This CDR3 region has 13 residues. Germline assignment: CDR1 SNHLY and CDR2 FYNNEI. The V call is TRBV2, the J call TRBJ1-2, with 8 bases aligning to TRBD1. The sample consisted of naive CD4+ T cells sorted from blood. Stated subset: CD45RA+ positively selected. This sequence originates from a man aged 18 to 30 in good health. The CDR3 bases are TGTGCCAGCAGGGCAGGGGGCAGCGGTGGCTACACCTTC. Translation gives CASRAGGSGGYTF.